This T cell receptor beta chain was identified in a study of metastatic and nonmetastatic thyroid tumors. Trimming took 5 bases from V and 0 from J; bases not matched to a gene: 5. CDR3 size: 16 residues. Germline V CDR1 and CDR2: SGHNT, YENEEA. TCRdb ran MiXCR on the PCR reads. The sample includes 6,000 to 7,000 clones, more than 25% of them seen just once. No patient received treatment before thyroid surgery. By share of the sample, this clone is medium-sized (0.01 to 0.1%). The sequence was collected from a female donor with papillary thyroid cancer or a benign thyroid nodule (not recorded which). Some clones in this sample may be carry-over from other donors' samples. This rearrangement joins TRBV11-3 to TRBJ1-1, with 11 bases identical to TRBD1. Input material: tumor tissue. DNA for the CDR3: TGTGCCAGCAGCCAAGGACAGGGGGCAATGAACACTGAAGCTTTCTTT. This gives the protein CASSQGQGAMNTEAFF.